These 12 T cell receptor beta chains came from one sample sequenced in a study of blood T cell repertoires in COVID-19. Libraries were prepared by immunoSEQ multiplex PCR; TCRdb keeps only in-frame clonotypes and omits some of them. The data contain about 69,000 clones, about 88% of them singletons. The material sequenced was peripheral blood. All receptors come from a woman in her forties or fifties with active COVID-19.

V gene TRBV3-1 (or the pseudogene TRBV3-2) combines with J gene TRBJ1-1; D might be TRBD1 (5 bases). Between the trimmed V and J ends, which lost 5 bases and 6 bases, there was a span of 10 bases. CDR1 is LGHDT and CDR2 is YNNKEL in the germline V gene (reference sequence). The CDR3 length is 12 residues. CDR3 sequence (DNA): TGTGCCAGCAGCTCGGGGGGATCTGAAGCTTTCTTT. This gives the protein CASSSGGSEAFF.

The CDR3 protein is CASSLVGRGVVSNQPQHF. The CDR3 DNA follows: TGTGCCAGCAGCTTAGTAGGTCGGGGAGTTGTCAGCAATCAGCCCCAGCATTTT. The J gene is TRBJ1-5, the V gene TRBV7-9; D ambiguous. CDR3 length: 18 residues. Germline lookup yields CDR1 SEHNR and CDR2 FQNEAQ (reference sequence). Trimming removed 1 base from V and 1 base from J, with 17 bases in between.

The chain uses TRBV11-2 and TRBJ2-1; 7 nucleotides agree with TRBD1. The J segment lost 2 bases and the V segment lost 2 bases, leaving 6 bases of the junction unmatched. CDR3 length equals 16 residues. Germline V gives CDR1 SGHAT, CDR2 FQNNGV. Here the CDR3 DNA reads TGTGCCAGCAGCTTAACGCTCGGGACAGCCTACAATGAGCAGTTCTTC. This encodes CASSLTLGTAYNEQFF.

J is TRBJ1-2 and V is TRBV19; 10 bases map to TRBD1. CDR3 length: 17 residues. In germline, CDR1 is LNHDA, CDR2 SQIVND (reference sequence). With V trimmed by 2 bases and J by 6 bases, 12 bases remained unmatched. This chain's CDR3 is CASSIRTLGTGVHGYTF. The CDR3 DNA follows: TGTGCCAGTAGTATACGTACTCTCGGGACAGGGGTTCATGGCTACACCTTC.

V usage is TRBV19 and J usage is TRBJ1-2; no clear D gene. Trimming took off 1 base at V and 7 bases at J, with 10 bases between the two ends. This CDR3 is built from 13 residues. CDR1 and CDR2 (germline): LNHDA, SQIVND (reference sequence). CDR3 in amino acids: CASSIGVALGYTF. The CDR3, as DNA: TGTGCCAGTAGTATAGGAGTTGCCCTTGGCTACACCTTC.

The CDR3 protein is CASSVEGQGWSPLHF. The CDR3 DNA reads TGTGCCAGCAGCGTAGAAGGACAGGGGTGGTCACCCCTCCACTTT. The V gene is TRBV9, the J gene TRBJ1-6; 9 positions agree with TRBD1. With V trimmed by 0 bases and J by 10 bases, 5 bases remained unmatched. Germline V gene sequence: CDR1 SGDLS, CDR2 YYNGEE. The CDR3 sequence is 15 residues long.

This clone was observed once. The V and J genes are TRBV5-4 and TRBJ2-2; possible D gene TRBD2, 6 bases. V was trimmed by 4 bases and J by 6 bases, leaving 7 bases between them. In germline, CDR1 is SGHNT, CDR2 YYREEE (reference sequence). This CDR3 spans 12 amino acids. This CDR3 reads CASSGTAGELFF. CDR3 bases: TGTGCCAGCAGCGGGACTGCCGGGGAGCTGTTTTTT.

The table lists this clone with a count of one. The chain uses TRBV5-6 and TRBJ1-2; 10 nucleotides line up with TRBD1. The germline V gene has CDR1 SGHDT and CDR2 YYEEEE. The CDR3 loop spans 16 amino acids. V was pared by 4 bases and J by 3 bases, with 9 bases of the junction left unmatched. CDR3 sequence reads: CASSPSPGQGYYGYTF. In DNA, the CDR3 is TGTGCCAGCAGCCCTTCCCCGGGACAGGGGTACTATGGCTACACCTTC. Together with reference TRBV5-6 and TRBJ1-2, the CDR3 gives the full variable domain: DAGVTQSPTHLIKTRGQQVTLRCSPKSGHDTVSWYQQALGQGPQFIFQYYEEEERQRGNFPDRFSGHQFPNYSSELNVNALLLGDSALYLCASSPSPGQGYYGYTFGSGTRLTVV.

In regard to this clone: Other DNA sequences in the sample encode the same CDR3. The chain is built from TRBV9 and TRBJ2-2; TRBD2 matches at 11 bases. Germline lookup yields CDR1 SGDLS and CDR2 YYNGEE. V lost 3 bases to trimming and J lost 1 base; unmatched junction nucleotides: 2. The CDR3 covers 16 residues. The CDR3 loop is CASSALAGGNTGELFF. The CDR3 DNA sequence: TGTGCCAGCAGCGCGCTAGCGGGAGGGAACACCGGGGAGCTGTTTTTT. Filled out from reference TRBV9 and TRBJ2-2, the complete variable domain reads DSGVTQTPKHLITATGQRVTLRCSPRSGDLSVYWYQQSLDQGLQFLIQYYNGEERAKGNILERFSAQQFPDLHSELNLSSLELGDSALYFCASSALAGGNTGELFFGEGSRLTVL.

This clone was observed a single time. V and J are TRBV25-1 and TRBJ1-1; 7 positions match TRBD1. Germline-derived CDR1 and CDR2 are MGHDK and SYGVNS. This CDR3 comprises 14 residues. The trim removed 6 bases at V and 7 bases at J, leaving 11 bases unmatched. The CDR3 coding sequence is TGTGCCAGCAGCGCAGAACAGGGGCGCTTTGAAGCTTTCTTT. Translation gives CASSAEQGRFEAFF.

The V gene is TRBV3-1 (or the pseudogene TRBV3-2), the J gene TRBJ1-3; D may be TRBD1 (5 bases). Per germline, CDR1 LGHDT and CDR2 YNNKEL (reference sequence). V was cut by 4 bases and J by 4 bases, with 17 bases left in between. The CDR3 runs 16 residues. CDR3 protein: CASSPTVRGSGNTIYF. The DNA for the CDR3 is TGTGCCAGCAGCCCCACCGTAAGGGGATCGGGAAACACCATATATTTT.

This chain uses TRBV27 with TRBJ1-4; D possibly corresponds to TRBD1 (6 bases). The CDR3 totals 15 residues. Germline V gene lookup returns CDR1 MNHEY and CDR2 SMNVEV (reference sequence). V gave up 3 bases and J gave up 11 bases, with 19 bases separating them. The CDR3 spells CASSFGGGLMRKLFF. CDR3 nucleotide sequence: TGTGCCAGCAGTTTTGGGGGCGGCCTAATGAGGAAACTGTTTTTT.